These 21 T cell receptor beta chains were sequenced from one sample in a study of T-cell memory formation after mild COVID-19. Via MiXCR, TCRdb re-called the 5' RACE reads, giving one row per CDR3 protein. The table shows 470,000 or so distinct CDR3 sequences, with 15% to 20% occurring only once. What was sequenced was PBMCs or a T cell subset sorted from them (not recorded which). All receptors come from an adult woman who had mild COVID-19 (a few samples of this study predate the infection). Cell type and time point are not known.

The rearrangement uses TRBV7-9 and TRBJ2-3; 9 bases align to TRBD2. V lost 3 bases to trimming and J lost 3 bases; unmatched junction nucleotides: 10. The CDR3 is made up of 17 amino acids. Germline CDR1 reads SEHNR; CDR2 reads FQNEAQ (reference sequence). The DNA for the CDR3 is TGTGCCAGCAGCTTTCGGCGGGAGGGCCTGAAAACAGATACGCAGTATTTT. Amino acid sequence: CASSFRREGLKTDTQYF. The full variable domain, with the rest looked up from reference TRBV7-9 and TRBJ2-3, is DTGVSQNPRHKITKRGQNVTFRCDPISEHNRLYWYRQTLGQGPEFLTYFQNEAQLEKSRLLSDRFSAERPKGSFSTLEIQRTEQGDSAMYLCASSFRREGLKTDTQYFGPGTRLTVL.

The chain links TRBV12-3 or TRBV12-4 to TRBJ2-7, with 11 bases aligning to TRBD2. Trimming at V came to 4 bases and at J to 3 bases, leaving 5 bases not matched to a gene. The CDR3 sequence is 15 residues long. This CDR3 reads CASSYSGRADYEQYF. The DNA for the CDR3 is TGTGCCAGCAGTTATAGCGGGAGGGCCGACTACGAGCAGTACTTC.

CDR3 sequence (DNA): TGCAGTGCTTCCCGACAGGGAGACTATGGCTACACCTTC. Amino acids: CSASRQGDYGYTF. The chain links TRBV20-1 to TRBJ1-2; TRBD1 aligns across 7 bases. Germline V lookup: CDR1 DFQATT, CDR2 SNEGSKA (reference sequence). After removal of 5 bases from V and 3 bases from J, the junction contained 6 bases not matched to a gene. The CDR3 contains 13 residues.

This clonotype was observed a handful of times. The chain uses TRBV2 and TRBJ1-3, with a weak D call TRBD1 (6 bases). This CDR3 is 15 amino acids long. Trimming left V 4 bases short and J 0 bases short, with 10 bases between. Germline CDR1 SNHLY, CDR2 FYNNEI. The CDR3 DNA reads as TGTGCCAGCAGTGCGAGGGGGAGCTCTGGAAACACCATATATTTT. This sequence encodes CASSARGSSGNTIYF.

This clonotype was observed many times. V gene TRBV20-1 combines with J gene TRBJ1-1; 7 bases fit TRBD1. Germline V gives CDR1 DFQATT, CDR2 SNEGSKA (reference sequence). The junction had 8 bases not matched to a gene; V was cut back by 0 bases and J by 1 base. The CDR3 loop spans 16 amino acids. The CDR3 sequence is CSARELDREWNTEAFF. As DNA, the CDR3 is TGCAGTGCTAGAGAATTAGACAGGGAGTGGAACACTGAAGCTTTCTTT.

In its sample, this clonotype was seen a few times. The V and J genes are TRBV20-1 and TRBJ2-5; TRBD1 might be the D (6 bases). Trimming removed 0 bases from V and 4 bases from J, with 18 bases in between. The CDR3 contains 16 residues. The germline V gene has CDR1 DFQATT and CDR2 SNEGSKA (reference sequence). The CDR3 sequence is CSARDWARGFGETQYF. CDR3 coding DNA: TGCAGTGCTAGAGATTGGGCCAGGGGCTTTGGAGAGACCCAGTACTTC.

The J gene is TRBJ2-1, the V gene TRBV10-3, with a weak D call TRBD2 (5 bases). V lost 6 bases and J lost 5, with 11 bases in between. Germline V lookup: CDR1 ENHRY, CDR2 SYGVKD. The CDR3 has 13 amino acids. The CDR3 is CAISPEGDNEQFF. The CDR3 bases are TGTGCCATCAGCCCCGAGGGAGACAATGAGCAGTTCTTC.

The J gene is TRBJ2-2, the V gene TRBV7-2, with 7 bases identical to TRBD1. The CDR3 contains 15 residues. Germline CDR1 SGHTA, CDR2 FQGNSA. The junction had 8 bases not matched to a gene; V was cut back by 5 bases and J by 5 bases. CDR3 amino acids: CASSDYRGRTGELFF. The CDR3 nucleotides are TGTGCCAGCAGCGATTACAGGGGTAGGACCGGGGAGCTGTTTTTT.

The chain combines TRBV5-5 with TRBJ2-3; 7 bases align to TRBD2. Germline CDR1 SGHKS, CDR2 YYEKEE (reference sequence). The CDR3 is made up of 15 amino acids. V gave up 0 bases and J gave up 7 bases; unmatched junction bases: 8. For the CDR3, the DNA is TGTGCCAGCAGCTTGGTGGGAGGGCCGAGAAATACGCAGTATTTT. Translating it yields CASSLVGGPRNTQYF.

The table lists this clonotype with a few counts. The V call is TRBV7-3, the J call TRBJ2-3; D might be TRBD1 (5 bases). Germline V CDR1 and CDR2: SGHTA, FQGTGA. The V and J ends lost 4 bases and 2 bases respectively, with 10 bases between them. CDR3 length: 14 residues. Here the CDR3 DNA reads TGTGCCAGCAGCTCGGGCGGACACACAGATACGCAGTATTTT. Protein: CASSSGGHTDTQYF.

The chain uses TRBV24-1 and TRBJ2-3, with 7 bases aligning to TRBD1. The CDR3 covers 16 residues. Germline lookup yields CDR1 KGHDR and CDR2 SFDVKD. V dropped 7 bases and J dropped 2; count of bases not matched to a gene: 11. The CDR3 here is CATSQQGPRHTDTQYF. CDR3 in DNA: TGTGCCACCAGCCAACAGGGGCCACGCCACACAGATACGCAGTATTTT.

The genes are TRBV18 and TRBJ2-3, with TRBD1 identical over 10 bases. Germline assignment: CDR1 KGHSH and CDR2 LQKENI. This CDR3 contains 16 residues. Trimming removed 3 bases from V and 4 bases from J; junction bases left unmatched: 7. CDR3 residues: CASSPPRTGGADTQYF. CDR3 nucleotides: TGTGCCAGCTCACCGCCCCGGACAGGGGGAGCAGATACGCAGTATTTT. Looking up the rest from reference TRBV18 and TRBJ2-3 gives the full variable domain: NAGVMQNPRHLVRRRGQEARLRCSPMKGHSHVYWYRQLPEEGLKFMVYLQKENIIDESGMPKERFSAEFPKEGPSILRIQQVVRGDSAAYFCASSPPRTGGADTQYFGPGTRLTVL.

The rearrangement joins TRBV27 to TRBJ1-1, with D unclear. The V end lost 7 bases, the J end lost 4 bases, and 16 bases lay between the germline ends. The length of the CDR3 is 14 residues. Germline V CDR1 and CDR2: MNHEY, SMNVEV (reference sequence). The CDR3 bases are TGTGCCAGCACCTCCCTCGTGGTGGGCACTGAAGCTTTCTTT. Amino acids: CASTSLVVGTEAFF.

This rearrangement joins TRBV25-1 to TRBJ2-3; perhaps TRBD1 as D (5 bases). In germline, CDR1 is MGHDK, CDR2 SYGVNS. This CDR3 spans 15 amino acids. V was pared by 7 bases and J by 1 base, with 15 bases between. CDR3: CASTPRLRGTDTQYF. The CDR3 bases are TGTGCCAGCACTCCCCGACTCAGGGGCACAGATACGCAGTATTTT.

The chain recombines TRBV2 with TRBJ2-7; D uncertain. Deletions cut 0 bases from V and 7 bases from J, with 16 bases between. There are 15 residues in the CDR3. CDR1 is SNHLY and CDR2 is FYNNEI in the germline V gene. CDR3 loop: CASSEADPYKVEQYF. CDR3 sequence (DNA): TGTGCCAGCAGTGAAGCGGACCCCTATAAGGTGGAGCAGTACTTC.

This clonotype was counted a few times. The CDR3 coding sequence is TGCAGCGTTGAATCCATGGGACTAGCGTTCCTCACAGATACGCAGTATTTT. It codes for CSVESMGLAFLTDTQYF. The chain uses TRBV29-1 and TRBJ2-3; 10 bases match TRBD2. The CDR3 extends over 17 amino acids. Trimming took 2 bases from V and 2 from J; bases not matched to a gene: 10. The germline gives CDR1 SQVTM, CDR2 ANQGSEA.

The chain couples TRBV6-2 or TRBV6-3 to TRBJ1-1; D is unclear. V was cut by 4 bases and J by 1 base, with 16 bases left in between. Germline V lookup: CDR1 MNHEY, CDR2 SVGEGT. This CDR3 contains 16 residues. The CDR3 reads CASSSRWAGQNTEAFF. CDR3 nucleotides: TGTGCCAGCAGTTCCAGGTGGGCAGGCCAGAACACTGAAGCTTTCTTT.

The V gene is TRBV5-1, the J gene TRBJ1-5, with 9 positions matching TRBD1. The germline CDR1 and CDR2 sequences are SGHRS and YFSETQ. J gave up 4 bases and V 5 bases, and 7 bases lay outside the gene matches. This CDR3 has 15 residues. CDR3 sequence: CASSEQGAVNQPQHF. For the CDR3, the DNA is TGCGCCAGCAGTGAACAGGGGGCCGTAAATCAGCCCCAGCATTTT.

CDR3 protein: CSVEALGPDGNTIYF. CDR3 bases: TGCAGCGTTGAAGCTCTCGGCCCGGACGGAAACACCATATATTTT. This rearrangement joins TRBV29-1 to TRBJ1-3; D uncertain. Germline V gene data show CDR1 as SQVTM and CDR2 as ANQGSEA. Trimming pared 1 base from V and 4 bases from J, leaving 14 bases between. The CDR3 consists of 15 residues.

The CDR3 is CASSQGVAGGQETQYF. CDR3 bases: TGTGCCAGCAGCCAAGGGGTAGCGGGAGGGCAAGAGACCCAGTACTTC. The chain uses TRBV3-1 and TRBJ2-5; 11 nucleotides agree with TRBD2. The CDR3 is 16 amino acids. With 1 base clipped from V and 2 bases from J, the junction kept 3 bases outside the gene matches. CDR1 LGHDT and CDR2 YNNKEL come from the germline V gene (reference sequence).

This chain connects TRBV4-1 to TRBJ2-4; 9 bases agree with TRBD2. V trimming: 0 bases; J trimming: 1 base; junction bases outside the gene matches: 13. This CDR3 region has 20 residues. Germline V gene sequence: CDR1 MGHRA, CDR2 YSYEKL. Written as DNA, the CDR3 is TGCGCCAGCAGCCAAGATAAGGAGGCGGGGGGGCGTGTGGCCAAAAACATTCAGTACTTC. Translation: CASSQDKEAGGRVAKNIQYF.